Below, one TCR beta chain is given with its context. The antigen is undetermined. This sample was taken from a study of T cells in localized non-small cell lung cancer. Study-wide points: Uninvolved adjacent lung showed the highest T cell clonality, exceeding tumor.

Produced via immunoSEQ multiplex PCR; TCRdb's table is partial and in-frame only. Altogether 45,000 to 55,000 clones are present, approximately 75% being singletons, with the ten largest covering around a sixth. This CDR3 region has 17 residues. Germline-derived CDR1 and CDR2 are MNHEY and SMNVEV (reference sequence). Trimming removed 5 bases from V and 6 bases from J; junction bases left unmatched: 10. The source is a man aged 40-75 years with stage I squamous cell lung carcinoma. The material sequenced was peripheral blood, taken before any cancer treatment. This rearrangement joins TRBV27 to TRBJ2-3; 14 nucleotides agree with TRBD2. The CDR3 here is CASSIKRLAGGPDTQYF. CDR3 DNA sequence: TGTGCCAGCAGTATTAAACGACTAGCGGGGGGGCCTGATACGCAGTATTTT.